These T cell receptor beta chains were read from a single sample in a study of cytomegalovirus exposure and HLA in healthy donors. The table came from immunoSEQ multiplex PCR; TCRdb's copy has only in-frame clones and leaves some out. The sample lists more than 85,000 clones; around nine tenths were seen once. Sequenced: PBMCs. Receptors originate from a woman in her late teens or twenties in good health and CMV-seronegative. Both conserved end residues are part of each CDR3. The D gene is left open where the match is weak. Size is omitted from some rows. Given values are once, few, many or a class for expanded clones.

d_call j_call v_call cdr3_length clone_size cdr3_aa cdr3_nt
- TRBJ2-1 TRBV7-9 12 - CASSLVPDEQFF TGTGCCAGCAGCTTAGTCCCAGATGAGCAGTTCTTC
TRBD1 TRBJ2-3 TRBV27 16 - CASSPHRQGSTDTQYF TGTGCCAGCAGTCCCCATCGACAGGGGTCCACAGATACGCAGTATTTT
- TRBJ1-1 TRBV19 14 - CASSIRILNTEAFF TGTGCCAGTAGTATCAGGATTTTGAACACTGAAGCTTTCTTT
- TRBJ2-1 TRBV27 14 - CASSLSRDYNEQFF TGTGCCAGCAGTTTATCGAGGGACTACAATGAGCAGTTCTTC
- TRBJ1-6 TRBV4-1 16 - CASSQVEGQYNSPLHF TGCGCCAGCAGCCAAGTCGAGGGCCAATATAATTCACCCCTCCACTTT
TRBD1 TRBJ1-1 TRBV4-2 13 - CASSQEQGQKAFF TGTGCCAGCAGCCAAGAACAGGGACAGAAAGCTTTCTTT
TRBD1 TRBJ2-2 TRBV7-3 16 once CASSKTQGAQTGELFF TGTGCCAGCAGCAAAACACAGGGGGCGCAGACCGGGGAGCTGTTTTTT
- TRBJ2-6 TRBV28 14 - CASSLGDRANVLTF TGTGCCAGCAGTCTCGGGGACAGGGCCAACGTCCTGACTTTC
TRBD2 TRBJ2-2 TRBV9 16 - CASSVGPSGIGGELFF TGTGCCAGCAGCGTAGGCCCTAGCGGGATAGGCGGGGAGCTGTTTTTT
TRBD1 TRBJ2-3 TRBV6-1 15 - CASSEAAGGADTQYF TGTGCCAGCAGTGAAGCGGCAGGGGGTGCCGATACGCAGTATTTT
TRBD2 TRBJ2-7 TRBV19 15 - CASSIATSGLYEQYF TGTGCCAGTAGTATAGCTACTAGCGGTCTCTACGAGCAGTACTTC
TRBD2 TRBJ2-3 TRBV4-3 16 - CASSTLLAGEADTQYF TGCGCCAGCAGCACCCTTCTAGCGGGAGAAGCAGATACGCAGTATTTT
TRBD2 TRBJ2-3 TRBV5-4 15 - CASSLAGTSGGTQYF TGTGCCAGCAGCTTGGCTGGGACTAGCGGGGGTACGCAGTATTTT
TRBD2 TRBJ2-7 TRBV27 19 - CASSLEPHMAGGPPYEQYF TGTGCCAGCAGTTTAGAGCCCCATATGGCGGGGGGGCCGCCCTACGAGCAGTACTTC
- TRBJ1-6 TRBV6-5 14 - CASSYFRQNSPLHF TGTGCCAGCAGTTACTTTAGACAAAATTCACCCCTCCACTTT
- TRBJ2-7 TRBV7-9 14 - CASRDTGSTYEQYF TGTGCCAGCAGGGACACAGGGTCTACCTACGAGCAGTACTTC
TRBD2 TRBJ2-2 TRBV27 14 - CASSSGTNTGELFF TGTGCCAGCAGCAGCGGGACGAACACCGGGGAGCTGTTTTTT
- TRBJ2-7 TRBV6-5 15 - CASSYSQGRVHEQYF TGTGCCAGCAGTTACTCCCAGGGAAGGGTCCACGAGCAGTACTTC
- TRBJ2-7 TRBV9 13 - CASSPGQSYEQYF TGTGCCAGCAGCCCCGGACAGTCCTACGAGCAGTACTTC
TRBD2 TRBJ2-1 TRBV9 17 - CASSAYSGRSSYNEQFF TGTGCCAGCAGCGCATACAGCGGGAGGAGCTCCTACAATGAGCAGTTCTTC
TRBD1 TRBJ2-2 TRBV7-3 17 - CASSRLSGQGNPGELFF TGTGCCAGCAGCCGACTTTCTGGACAGGGGAACCCCGGGGAGCTGTTTTTT
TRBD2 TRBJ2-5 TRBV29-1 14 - CSVVTSGNQETQYF TGCAGCGTAGTTACTAGCGGGAACCAAGAGACCCAGTACTTC
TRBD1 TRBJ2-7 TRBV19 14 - CATSPWTGFDEQYF TGTGCCACCTCACCTTGGACAGGGTTCGACGAGCAGTACTTC
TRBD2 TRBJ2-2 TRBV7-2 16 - CASSLAGRAVGGELFF TGTGCCAGCAGCTTAGCCGGGAGGGCCGTTGGCGGGGAGCTGTTTTTT
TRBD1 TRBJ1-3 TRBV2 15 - CASSDRGFSGNTIYF TGTGCCAGCAGTGACAGGGGGTTCTCTGGAAACACCATATATTTT
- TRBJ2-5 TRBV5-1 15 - CASSLAVSAGETQYF TGCGCCAGCAGCTTGGCCGTTTCCGCGGGAGAGACCCAGTACTTC
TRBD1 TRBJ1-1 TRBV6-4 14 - CASRWTGKNTEAFF TGTGCCAGTCGGTGGACAGGAAAGAACACTGAAGCTTTCTTT
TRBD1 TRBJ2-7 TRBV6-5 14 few CASRAGTVLYEQYF TGTGCCAGCAGAGCCGGGACAGTACTCTACGAGCAGTACTTC
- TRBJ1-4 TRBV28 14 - CASSSPGTLEKLFF TGTGCCAGCAGTTCTCCCGGGACACTTGAAAAACTGTTTTTT
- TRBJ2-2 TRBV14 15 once CASSQVSQNTGELFF TGTGCCAGCAGCCAAGTTAGCCAGAACACCGGGGAGCTGTTTTTT
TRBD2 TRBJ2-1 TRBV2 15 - CASSEASGIGNEQFF TGTGCCAGCAGTGAAGCTAGCGGGATAGGCAATGAGCAGTTCTTC
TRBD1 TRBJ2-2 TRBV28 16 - CASRTSGTGGSGELFF TGTGCCAGCAGAACATCCGGGACAGGGGGCTCCGGGGAGCTGTTTTTT
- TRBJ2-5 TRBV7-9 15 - CASSLERGFQETQYF TGTGCCAGCAGCTTAGAACGGGGTTTCCAAGAGACCCAGTACTTC